These T cell receptor beta chains were read from a single sample in a study of T cell changes during pregnancy in multiple sclerosis. Sequencing was performed with immunoSEQ multiplex PCR; in TCRdb, only in-frame clones are kept and a portion is missing. The table records approximately 38,000 clones, 91% of them present only once. Sample: CD8+ T cells from peripheral blood mononuclear cells, taken in the second trimester of pregnancy. Source of these receptors: a female donor with multiple sclerosis, enrolled in a pregnancy study. CDR3s include the opening cysteine and the closing phenylalanine or tryptophan. A D gene is named only where the DNA matches it firmly. Size tells how often a clone was seen (once, few, many) or the class of an expanded clone, and some rows leave it out.

>NA|TRBD1|TRBV12-5|TRBJ2-3
TGTGCTAGTGGACCGGGACAGGGGACAGATACGCAGTATTTT
CASGPGQGTDTQYF
>NA|NA|TRBV11-2|TRBJ2-7
TGTGCCAGCAGCCAGCCAGGGGAGGGAAACTACGAGCAGTACTTC
CASSQPGEGNYEQYF
>NA|NA|TRBV6-1|TRBJ2-7
TGTGCCAGCAGTGCGACGACAGATTATTACGAGCAGTACTTC
CASSATTDYYEQYF
>once|NA|TRBV7-9|TRBJ1-2
TGTGCCAGCAGCGGGGACTGGTCCAACTATGGCTACACCTTC
CASSGDWSNYGYTF
>once|NA|TRBV15|TRBJ1-5
TGTGCCACCAGCAGAGATCGGGGGTGGGGCAATCAGCCCCAGCATTTT
CATSRDRGWGNQPQHF
>NA|NA|TRBV11-3|TRBJ2-7
TGTGCCAGCAGCCCCCGGGACTCCCACGAGCAGTACTTC
CASSPRDSHEQYF
>NA|TRBD1|TRBV9|TRBJ2-6
TGTGCCAGCAGCGAACCGGGACAGGGGAGTGGGGCCAACGTCCTGACTTTC
CASSEPGQGSGANVLTF
>NA|NA|TRBV5-4|TRBJ2-7
TGTGCCAGCAGCTTGTATCAAGGGGGCTACGAGCAGTACTTC
CASSLYQGGYEQYF
>NA|TRBD2|TRBV2|TRBJ2-1
TGTGCCAGCCTTGGGAGGTGGACTAGCGGGAGTAATGAGCAGTTCTTC
CASLGRWTSGSNEQFF
>few|NA|TRBV5-4|TRBJ1-1
TGTGCCAGCAGCTCGACGGGGAACACTGAAGCTTTCTTT
CASSSTGNTEAFF
>NA|TRBD2|TRBV7-2|TRBJ2-5
TGTGCCAGCAGCTTGGTACTAGCGGGGGGACAAGAGACCCAGTACTTC
CASSLVLAGGQETQYF
>NA|NA|TRBV4-3|TRBJ1-2
TGCGCCAGCAGCCAAGAGGGGGCATGGGGCTACACCTTC
CASSQEGAWGYTF
>NA|NA|TRBV29-1|TRBJ1-1
TGCAGCGTCGGTAACTTGAACACTGAAGCTTTCTTT
CSVGNLNTEAFF
>NA|NA|TRBV9|TRBJ2-7
TGTGCCAGCAGCAAGTACGGGACTTCCGAGCAGTACTTC
CASSKYGTSEQYF
>NA|NA|TRBV27|TRBJ2-1
TGTGCCAGCAGTAAACCGGGGAGCTCCTACAATGAGCAGTTCTTC
CASSKPGSSYNEQFF
>NA|TRBD2|TRBV7-9|TRBJ2-2
TGTGCCAGCAGCTTCCTAGCGGGAAACACCGGGGAGCTGTTTTTT
CASSFLAGNTGELFF